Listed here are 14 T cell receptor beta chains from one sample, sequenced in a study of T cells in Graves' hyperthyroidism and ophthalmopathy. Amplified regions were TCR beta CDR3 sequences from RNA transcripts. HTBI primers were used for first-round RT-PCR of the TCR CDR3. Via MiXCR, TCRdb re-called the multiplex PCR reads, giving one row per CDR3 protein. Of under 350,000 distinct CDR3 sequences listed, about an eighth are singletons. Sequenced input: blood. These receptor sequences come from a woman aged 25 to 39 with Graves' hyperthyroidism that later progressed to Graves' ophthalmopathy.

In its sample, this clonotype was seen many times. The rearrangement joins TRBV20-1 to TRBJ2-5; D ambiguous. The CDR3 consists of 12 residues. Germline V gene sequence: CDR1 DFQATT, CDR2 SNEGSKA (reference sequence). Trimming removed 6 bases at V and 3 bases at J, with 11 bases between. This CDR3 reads CSAVTQEETQYF. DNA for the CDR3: TGCAGTGCGGTTACCCAGGAAGAGACCCAGTACTTC.

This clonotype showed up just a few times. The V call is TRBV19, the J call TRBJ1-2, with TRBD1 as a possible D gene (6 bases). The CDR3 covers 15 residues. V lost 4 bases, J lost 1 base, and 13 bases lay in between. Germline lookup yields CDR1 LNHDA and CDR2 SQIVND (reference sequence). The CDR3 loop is CASSTGAEINYGYTF. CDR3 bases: TGTGCCAGTAGTACAGGGGCAGAGATTAACTATGGCTACACCTTC.

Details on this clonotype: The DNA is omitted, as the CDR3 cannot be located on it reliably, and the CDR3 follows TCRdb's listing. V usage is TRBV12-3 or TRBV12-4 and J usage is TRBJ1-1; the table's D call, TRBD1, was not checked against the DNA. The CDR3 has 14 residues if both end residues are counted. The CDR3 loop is CANSFAGGNTEASF.

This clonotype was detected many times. CDR3: CAWIGRGNEKLFF. The CDR3 nucleotides are TGTGCCTGGATTGGCAGGGGGAATGAAAAACTGTTTTTT. The V gene is TRBV30, the J gene TRBJ1-4; 7 bases are shared with TRBD1. V lost 4 bases and J lost 5; bases outside the gene matches: 4. Germline V CDR1 and CDR2: GTSNPN, SVGIG (reference sequence). CDR3 length: 13 amino acids.

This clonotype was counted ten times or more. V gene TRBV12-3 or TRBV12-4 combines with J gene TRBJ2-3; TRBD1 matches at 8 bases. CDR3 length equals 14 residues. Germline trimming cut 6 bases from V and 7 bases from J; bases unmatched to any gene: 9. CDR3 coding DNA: TGTGCCAGCAGCAAGGACAGGGTGGGGAATACGCAGTATTTT. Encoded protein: CASSKDRVGNTQYF.

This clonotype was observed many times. Here the CDR3 reads CASSFGTPTDTQYF. The DNA of the CDR3 is TGTGCCAGCAGTTTTGGGACTCCCACAGATACGCAGTATTTT. The chain employs TRBV6-1 and TRBJ2-3; tentative D call: TRBD2 (6 bases). The germline V gene encodes CDR1 MNHNS and CDR2 SASEGT. The CDR3 is made up of 14 amino acids. V was shortened by 5 bases and J by 2 bases, with 11 bases between the two germline ends.

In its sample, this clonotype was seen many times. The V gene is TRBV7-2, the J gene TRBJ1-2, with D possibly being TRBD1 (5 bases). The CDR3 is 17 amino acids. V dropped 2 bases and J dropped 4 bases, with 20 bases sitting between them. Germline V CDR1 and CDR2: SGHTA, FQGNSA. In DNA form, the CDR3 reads TGTGCCAGCAGCTTAAATGGAGGGGTACCCCTTCTCTATGGCTACACCTTC. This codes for CASSLNGGVPLLYGYTF.

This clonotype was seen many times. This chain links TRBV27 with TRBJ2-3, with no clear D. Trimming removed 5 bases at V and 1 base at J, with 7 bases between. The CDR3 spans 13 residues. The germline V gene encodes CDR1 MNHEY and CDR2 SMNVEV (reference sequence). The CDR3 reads CASSPRRTDTQYF. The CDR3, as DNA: TGTGCCAGCAGTCCCCGACGCACAGATACGCAGTATTTT.

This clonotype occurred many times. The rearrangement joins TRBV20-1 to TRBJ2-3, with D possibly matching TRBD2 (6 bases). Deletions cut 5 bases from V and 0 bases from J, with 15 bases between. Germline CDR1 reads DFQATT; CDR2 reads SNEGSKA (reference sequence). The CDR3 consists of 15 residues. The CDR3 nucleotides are TGCAGTGCTCTATCGTTAGCGGTGAGCACAGATACGCAGTATTTT. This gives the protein CSALSLAVSTDTQYF.

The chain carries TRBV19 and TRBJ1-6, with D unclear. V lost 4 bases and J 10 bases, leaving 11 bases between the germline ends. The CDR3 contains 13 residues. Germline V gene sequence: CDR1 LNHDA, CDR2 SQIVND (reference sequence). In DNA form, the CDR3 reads TGTGCCAGTAGTACAGGACTGGGGTCACCCCTCCACTTT. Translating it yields CASSTGLGSPLHF.

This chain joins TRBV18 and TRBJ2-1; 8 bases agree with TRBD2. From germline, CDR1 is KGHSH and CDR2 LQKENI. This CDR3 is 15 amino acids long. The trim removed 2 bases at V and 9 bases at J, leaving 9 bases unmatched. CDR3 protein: CASSPGAGGTAEQFF. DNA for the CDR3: TGTGCCAGCTCACCAGGGGCGGGAGGCACTGCTGAGCAGTTCTTC.

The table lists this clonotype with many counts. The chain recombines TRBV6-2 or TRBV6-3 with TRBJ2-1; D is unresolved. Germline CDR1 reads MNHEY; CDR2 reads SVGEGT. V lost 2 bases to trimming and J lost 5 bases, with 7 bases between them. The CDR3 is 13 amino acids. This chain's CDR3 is CASSYAPNNEQFF. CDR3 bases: TGTGCCAGCAGTTACGCGCCTAACAATGAGCAGTTCTTC.

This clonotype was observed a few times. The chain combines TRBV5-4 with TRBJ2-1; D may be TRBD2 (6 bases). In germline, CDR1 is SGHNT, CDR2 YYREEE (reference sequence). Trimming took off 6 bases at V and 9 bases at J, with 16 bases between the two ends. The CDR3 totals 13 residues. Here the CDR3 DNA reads TGTGCCAGCACTAGCGACAGTGGTGGTGAGCAGTTCTTC. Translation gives CASTSDSGGEQFF. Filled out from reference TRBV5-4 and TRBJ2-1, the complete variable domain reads ETGVTQSPTHLIKTRGQQVTLRCSSQSGHNTVSWYQQALGQGPQFIFQYYREEENGRGNFPPRFSGLQFPNYSSELNVNALELDDSALYLCASTSDSGGEQFFGPGTRLTVL.

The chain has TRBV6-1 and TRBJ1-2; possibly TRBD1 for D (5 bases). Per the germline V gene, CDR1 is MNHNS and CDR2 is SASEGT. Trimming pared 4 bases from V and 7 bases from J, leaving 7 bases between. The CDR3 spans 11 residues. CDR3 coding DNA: TGTGCCAGCAGTGTGGGGGGTGGCTACACCTTC. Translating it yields CASSVGGGYTF.